One and the same sample provided the 19 T cell receptor beta chains below, sequenced in a study of vaccination effects on CD4 cells after COVID-19. Antigens for these TCRs are unknown. Clones were sequenced by immunoSEQ multiplex PCR, and TCRdb holds only the in-frame ones, with some missing. The sample has tens of thousands of clones, around 70% seen once. Antigen-specific CD4+ T cells were first expanded with viral peptide pools by the ViraFEST assay and only then sequenced. Following 10 days of culture, CD4+ T cells were isolated. Absence of prior SARS-CoV-2 infection characterized the vaccine recipients, who showed negative nucleocapsid antibodies. Sequences were derived from CD4+ T cells from PBMCs cultured with HCoV-OC43 spike peptides, sampled before COVID-19 vaccination. Specified subset: HCoV-OC43 spike overlapping peptide pool stimulation. All receptors derive from a human donor who received a COVID-19 vaccine.

The chain couples TRBV6-5 to TRBJ2-5, with D perhaps assigned TRBD1 or TRBD2 (6 bases each). In germline, CDR1 is MNHEY, CDR2 SVGAGI. CDR3 length: 13 amino acids. V gave up 7 bases and J gave up 5 bases, with 14 bases separating them. CDR3 sequence: CASTLTGRETQYF. The CDR3 DNA reads as TGTGCCAGCACCCTAACAGGGAGGGAGACCCAGTACTTC.

This chain links TRBV27 with TRBJ1-4; D perhaps matches TRBD1 (5 bases). The CDR3 runs 15 residues. The V and J ends lost 5 bases and 1 base respectively, with 11 bases between them. Germline V gene sequence: CDR1 MNHEY, CDR2 SMNVEV (reference sequence). The CDR3 nucleotides read TGTGCCAGCAGTCTTTGGGGGGAAACTAATGAAAAACTGTTTTTT. Protein sequence: CASSLWGETNEKLFF.

J is TRBJ2-7 and V is TRBV7-9; 7 bases agree with TRBD1. Germline values: CDR1 SEHNR, CDR2 FQNEAQ (reference sequence). This CDR3 has 14 amino acids. After removal of 5 bases from V and 1 base from J, the junction contained 5 bases not matched to a gene. The CDR3 region has the DNA TGTGCCAGCAGCCATCCACAGGGGTCCTACGAGCAGTACTTC. This translates into CASSHPQGSYEQYF.

The V gene is TRBV7-9, the J gene TRBJ1-5, with 7 bases aligning to TRBD1. Germline CDR1 reads SEHNR; CDR2 reads FQNEAQ (reference sequence). The CDR3 consists of 16 residues. The trim removed 5 bases at V and 2 bases at J, leaving 9 bases unmatched. CDR3 in DNA: TGTGCCAGCAGCCCTGCCTACAGGGGTGGCAATCAGCCCCAGCATTTT. Its protein is CASSPAYRGGNQPQHF.

The chain is built from TRBV2 and TRBJ1-2; 7 bases align to TRBD1. V lost 6 bases to trimming and J lost 3 bases; unmatched junction nucleotides: 4. This CDR3 region has 13 residues. Germline-derived CDR1 and CDR2 are SNHLY and FYNNEI. CDR3 in DNA: TGTGCCAGCAGCTCTCAGGGGGACTATGGCTACACCTTC. It translates to CASSSQGDYGYTF.

The table lists this clone with a count of one. This chain joins TRBV5-1 and TRBJ1-2; 7 bases are shared with TRBD1. The V gene's germline CDR1 is SGHRS and CDR2 YFSETQ. CDR3 size: 13 residues. Germline trimming cut 3 bases from V and 7 bases from J; bases unmatched to any gene: 6. The CDR3 region is CASSSTGLRGYTF. CDR3 bases: TGCGCCAGCAGCTCGACAGGGTTACGTGGCTACACCTTC.

The CDR3 loop reads CASSPTAQGQNGYTF. DNA of the CDR3: TGTGCCAGCTCACCGACGGCACAGGGACAGAATGGCTACACCTTC. The J gene is TRBJ1-2, the V gene TRBV18, with TRBD1 matching over 7 bases. Trimming cost V 3 bases and J 6 bases; bases outside gene matches: 10. Germline V gene lookup returns CDR1 KGHSH and CDR2 LQKENI. CDR3 length: 15 amino acids.

In its sample, this clone was seen a few times. The V call is TRBV20-1, the J call TRBJ1-6, with 7 bases fitting TRBD1. The CDR3 runs to 14 residues. Looked up from germline, CDR1 is DFQATT and CDR2 is SNEGSKA (reference sequence). Germline trimming cut 3 bases from V and 10 bases from J; bases unmatched to any gene: 9. The DNA for the CDR3 is TGCAGTGCTAGTGGGGCACAGGGGACATCACCCCTCCACTTT. Translation gives CSASGAQGTSPLHF.

The V call is TRBV28, the J call TRBJ2-3; 9 bases align to TRBD2. The CDR3 runs to 16 residues. The germline V gene has CDR1 MDHEN and CDR2 SYDVKM. Trimming removed 3 bases from V and 6 bases from J; junction bases left unmatched: 10. CDR3 sequence: CASSLGGRGPTDTQYF. CDR3 DNA: TGTGCCAGCAGTTTGGGCGGGAGGGGACCCACGGATACGCAGTATTTT.

The V call is TRBV18, the J call TRBJ2-5; D unresolved. This CDR3 spans 14 amino acids. Germline V CDR1 and CDR2: KGHSH, LQKENI. V was clipped by 1 base and J by 5 bases, with 11 bases between them. CDR3 coding DNA: TGTGCCAGCTCACCACTGGGTCAGAGGGAGACCCAGTACTTC. Translating it yields CASSPLGQRETQYF.

The J gene is TRBJ2-5, the V gene TRBV7-6, with D perhaps matching TRBD1 (6 bases). The CDR3 runs 14 residues. Looked up from germline, CDR1 is SGHVS and CDR2 is FNYEAQ. Trimming removed 1 base at V and 4 bases at J, with 10 bases between. CDR3: CASSLVGGGETQYF. The CDR3 DNA reads TGTGCCAGCAGCTTAGTAGGGGGTGGAGAGACCCAGTACTTC.

The rearrangement links TRBV18 to TRBJ2-5, with 13 bases fitting TRBD2. This CDR3 is built from 22 residues. Germline V CDR1 and CDR2: KGHSH, LQKENI. J lost 0 bases, V lost 0 bases, and 16 bases had no gene match. DNA for the CDR3: TGTGCCAGCTCACCACCCGGGTGGACTAGCGGGGGTAAGGCTGAGAACCAAGAGACCCAGTACTTC. Amino acid sequence: CASSPPGWTSGGKAENQETQYF.

The chain uses TRBV5-1 and TRBJ1-1; D possibly corresponds to TRBD1 (5 bases). The germline V gene encodes CDR1 SGHRS and CDR2 YFSETQ. The CDR3 loop spans 14 amino acids. V was trimmed by 0 bases and J by 1 base, leaving 7 bases between them. The CDR3 DNA reads as TGCGCCAGCAGCTTGGCAGGGCCGAACACTGAAGCTTTCTTT. It translates to CASSLAGPNTEAFF.

This chain's CDR3 is CASSPPQGQGNYEQYF. The CDR3 DNA sequence: TGTGCCAGCTCACCACCGCAGGGACAGGGTAACTACGAGCAGTACTTC. This rearrangement joins TRBV18 to TRBJ2-7, with TRBD1 identical over 9 bases. V lost 0 bases to trimming and J lost 3 bases; unmatched junction nucleotides: 6. The V gene's germline CDR1 is KGHSH and CDR2 LQKENI. The CDR3 is made up of 16 amino acids.

The J gene is TRBJ2-1, the V gene TRBV5-5, with 8 bases that match TRBD2. V dropped 0 bases and J dropped 4; count of bases not matched to a gene: 6. Germline CDR1 reads SGHKS; CDR2 reads YYEKEE (reference sequence). This CDR3 comprises 16 residues. The DNA of the CDR3 is TGTGCCAGCAGCTTGGATGTGCGGGGGGCGTACAATGAGCAGTTCTTC. Translation: CASSLDVRGAYNEQFF.

The V and J genes are TRBV6-4 and TRBJ1-5; 12 nucleotides match TRBD1. In germline, CDR1 is MRHNA, CDR2 SNTAGT. The CDR3 runs 18 residues. With 6 bases clipped from V and 3 bases from J, the junction kept 12 bases outside the gene matches. The CDR3 nucleotides are TGTGCCAGCAGGGAGACCGGGACAGGGGGCCGGATCAATCAGCCCCAGCATTTT. Its protein is CASRETGTGGRINQPQHF.

The chain is built from TRBV29-1 and TRBJ2-7; 8 positions match TRBD1. V shed 7 bases and J 4 bases; nucleotides not matched to a gene: 6. The length of the CDR3 is 12 residues. Looked up from germline, CDR1 is SQVTM and CDR2 is ANQGSEA. In DNA form, the CDR3 reads TGCAGCGGGAGGACAGGGCGATACGAGCAGTACTTC. Amino acids: CSGRTGRYEQYF.

The chain recombines TRBV5-8 with TRBJ2-1; the match to TRBD1 covers 8 bases. CDR1 SGHTS and CDR2 YDEGEE come from the germline V gene. Unmatched junction bases numbered 6, after V lost 2 bases and J lost 5 bases. The CDR3 is made up of 15 amino acids. The CDR3 protein is CASSFMGQANNEQFF. DNA for the CDR3: TGTGCCAGCAGCTTCATGGGACAGGCCAACAATGAGCAGTTCTTC.

The J gene is TRBJ2-2, the V gene TRBV5-5; D is unresolved. This CDR3 spans 15 amino acids. The V gene lost 4 bases and the J gene lost 3 bases, with 13 bases spanning the gap. CDR1 and CDR2 (germline): SGHKS, YYEKEE (reference sequence). As DNA, the CDR3 is TGTGCCAGCAGCCCTCGCGGAAGGGACACCGGGGAGCTGTTTTTT. This translates into CASSPRGRDTGELFF.